These T cell receptor beta chains were read from a single sample in a study of identical twins. Each CDR3 protein gets one entry after TCRdb re-called the 5' RACE reads with MiXCR. The sample records some 590,000 distinct CDR3 sequences, approximately 9.6% being singletons. The sample was also linked to a second study, of yellow fever vaccine responses in identical twins.

What was sequenced was PBMCs. The origin of the receptors is a woman aged 18-29 years in good health. The CDR3 runs from the conserved cysteine through the conserved F or W. The D gene is left open where the match is weak. Clone size, where shown, is once, few, many, or a class for clones that have expanded.

D: -
J: TRBJ1-1
size: many
V: TRBV20-1
DNA: TGCAGTGCTAGAGGAACCGGGCTCTCCTCGATCGAAAGAGCTTTCTTT
CDR3: CSARGTGLSSIERAFF

D: TRBD1
J: TRBJ1-5
size: many
V: TRBV7-9
DNA: TGTGCCAGCAGCATACAGGGGATCGATCAGCCCCAGCATTTT
CDR3: CASSIQGIDQPQHF

D: TRBD2
J: TRBJ2-7
size: many
V: TRBV5-1
DNA: TGCGCCAGCAGCGCTCAGGAGACTAGCGGTTCCTACGAGCAGTACTTC
CDR3: CASSAQETSGSYEQYF

D: TRBD1
J: TRBJ2-7
size: few
V: TRBV28
DNA: TGTGCCAGCGTCCCGACAGGGCCCTACGAGCAGTACTTC
CDR3: CASVPTGPYEQYF

D: TRBD1
J: TRBJ1-1
size: -
V: TRBV7-2
DNA: TGTGCCAGCAGCTTAGGGACAGGGATTGCTGAAGCTTTCTTT
CDR3: CASSLGTGIAEAFF

D: -
J: TRBJ1-1
size: -
V: TRBV4-3
DNA: TGCGCCAGCAGCCAAGATCTGGAGGGCAAGGCTTTCTTT
CDR3: CASSQDLEGKAFF

D: -
J: TRBJ2-5
size: many
V: TRBV21-1
DNA: TGTGCCAGCAGCCCAGGACTAGAAAAGACCCAGTACTTC
CDR3: CASSPGLEKTQYF

D: -
J: TRBJ2-6
size: many
V: TRBV12-3/TRBV12-4
DNA: TGTGCCAGCAGTTTAGCGGCCAGCTCTGGGGCCAACGTCCTGACTTTC
CDR3: CASSLAASSGANVLTF

D: -
J: TRBJ1-2
size: few
V: TRBV6-1
DNA: TGTGCCACCCCGGACATCTATGGCTACACCTTC
CDR3: CATPDIYGYTF

D: -
J: TRBJ2-2
size: once
V: TRBV2
DNA: TGTGCCAGCAGTCGGTCGGCCGCGGTCGGGGAGCTGTTTTTT
CDR3: CASSRSAAVGELFF

D: TRBD2
J: TRBJ2-7
size: few
V: TRBV4-1
DNA: TGCGCCAGCAGCCAAGCGATCGCCAGCGGGGGGGGCTACGAGCAGTACTTC
CDR3: CASSQAIASGGGYEQYF

D: TRBD2
J: TRBJ2-7
size: -
V: TRBV14
DNA: TGTGCCAGCAGCCTCCTTAGCGGGGGGGGCTCGTACGAGCAGTACTTC
CDR3: CASSLLSGGGSYEQYF

D: -
J: TRBJ2-3
size: many
V: TRBV29-1
DNA: TGCAGCGTTGATCAGGGGAACACAGATACGCAGTATTTT
CDR3: CSVDQGNTDTQYF

D: -
J: TRBJ1-4
size: -
V: TRBV5-1
DNA: TGCGCCAGCAGCTTGGATTCCCCAGGGTTTTCTAACCTTAATGAAAAACTGTTTTTT
CDR3: CASSLDSPGFSNLNEKLFF

D: TRBD2
J: TRBJ2-2
size: many
V: TRBV6-5
DNA: TGTGCCAGCAGTTACTCCGCTAGCGGGATGAACACCGGGGAGCTGTTTTTT
CDR3: CASSYSASGMNTGELFF

D: TRBD1
J: TRBJ2-3
size: many
V: TRBV9
DNA: TGTGCCAGCAGCCCCCGGACAGGGGTCAGCACAGATACGCAGTATTTT
CDR3: CASSPRTGVSTDTQYF